This entry describes one T cell receptor (beta chain). The antigen is not known. V lost 4 bases and J 5 bases, leaving 5 bases between the germline ends. The CDR3 sequence is 11 residues long. Germline values: CDR1 MNHNS, CDR2 SASEGT. This entry belongs to a study of cytomegalovirus exposure and HLA in healthy donors. Overall study context: In a later analysis, it was reported that the approximately 110 validation repertoires had been produced on the same platform as the 700 or so repertoires belonging to the first cohort. Whole-study results and caveats: Later, an analysis found that TCR clusters from the first cohort tended to co-occur in the roughly 110 validation repertoires. The listing of roughly 160 TCR beta chains classed them as cytomegalovirus-associated.

The donors were members of the validation cohort comprising over a hundred subjects, separate from the approximately 710-subject first cohort. TCRdb keeps only in-frame clones here, not all; method: immunoSEQ multiplex PCR. Among 200,000 to 250,000 clones listed, approximately 87% were seen once. What was sequenced was PBMCs. The V call is TRBV6-1, the J call TRBJ2-5; D gene ambiguous. The receptor's source is a woman in her late teens or twenties in good health and CMV-seronegative. The CDR3 DNA reads as TGTGCCAGCAGTGGAGCGGAGACCCAGTACTTC. Protein: CASSGAETQYF.